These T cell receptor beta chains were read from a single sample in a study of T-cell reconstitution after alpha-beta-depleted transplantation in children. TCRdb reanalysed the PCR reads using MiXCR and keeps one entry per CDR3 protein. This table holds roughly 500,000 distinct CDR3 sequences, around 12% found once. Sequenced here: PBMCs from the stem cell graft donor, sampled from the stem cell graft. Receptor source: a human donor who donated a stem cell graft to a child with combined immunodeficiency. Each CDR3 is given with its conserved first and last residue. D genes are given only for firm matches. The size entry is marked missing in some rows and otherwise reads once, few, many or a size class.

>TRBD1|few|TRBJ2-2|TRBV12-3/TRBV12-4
TGTGCCAGCAGACCACCACAGGGGAGCACCGGGGAGCTGTTTTTT
CASRPPQGSTGELFF
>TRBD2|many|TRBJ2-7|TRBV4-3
TGCGCCAGCAGCCAAGGGACTAGCAATGCCTACGAGCAGTACTTC
CASSQGTSNAYEQYF
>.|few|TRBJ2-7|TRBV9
TGTGCCAGCAGCCCGGGACCGATGGTCGAGCAGTACTTC
CASSPGPMVEQYF
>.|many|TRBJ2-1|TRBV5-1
TGCGCCAGCAGCTCGATGGAGGGCCTGTCCTACAATGAGCAGTTCTTC
CASSSMEGLSYNEQFF
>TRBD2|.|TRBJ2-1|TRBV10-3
TGTGCCATCAGTGAGTCGGAAGCGGGGGGGCTCGGTGAGCAGTTCTTC
CAISESEAGGLGEQFF
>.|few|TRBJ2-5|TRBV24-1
TGTGCCACCAGTGATTTGCTTATGAGGCTTGGTCTGGACTTC
CATSDLLMRLGLDF
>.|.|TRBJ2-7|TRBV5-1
TGCGCCAGCAGCTTGGCGGTCGGGTCCTGGGAGCAGTACTTC
CASSLAVGSWEQYF
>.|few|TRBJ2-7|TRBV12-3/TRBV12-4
TGTGCCAGCAGTTTAGAGGTCTGGGGTACTCCCTACGAGCAGTACTTC
CASSLEVWGTPYEQYF
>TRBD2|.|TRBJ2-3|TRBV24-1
TGTGCCACCAGTGATAGCGGGGGGGCAACAGATACGCAGTATTTT
CATSDSGGATDTQYF
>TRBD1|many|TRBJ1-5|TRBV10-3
TGTGCCATCAGTGAAGGACAGGGATGGTACAGCAATCAGCCCCAGCATTTT
CAISEGQGWYSNQPQHF
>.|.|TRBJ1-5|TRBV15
TGTGCCACCAGCTTATACAGAATAAATCAGCCCCAGCATTTT
CATSLYRINQPQHF
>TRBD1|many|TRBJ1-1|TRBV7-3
TGTGCCAGCAGCTGGACAGGGGACACTGAAGCTTTCTTT
CASSWTGDTEAFF
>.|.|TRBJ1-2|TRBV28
TGTGCCAGCAGTTTAATTGGACAGTCCTATGGCTACACCTTC
CASSLIGQSYGYTF
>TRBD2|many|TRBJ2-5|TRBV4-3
TGCGCCAGCAGCCAAGGGCGGGGGGAAGAGACCCAGTACTTC
CASSQGRGEETQYF
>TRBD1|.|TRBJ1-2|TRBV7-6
TGTGCCAGCAGCCCCTCCGTGACAGGGAACTATGGCTACACCTTC
CASSPSVTGNYGYTF
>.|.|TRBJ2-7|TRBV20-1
TGCAGTGCTAAGGACAGCGGGAACTACGAGCAGTACTTC
CSAKDSGNYEQYF
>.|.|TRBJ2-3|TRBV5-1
TGCGCCAGCAGCAGGCTACCCGGCCCAGATACGCAGTATTTT
CASSRLPGPDTQYF
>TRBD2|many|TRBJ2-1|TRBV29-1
TGCAGCGGGAGGGCTAGCGGGAGTTCCGAGCAGTTCTTC
CSGRASGSSEQFF
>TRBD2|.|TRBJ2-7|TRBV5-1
TGCGCCAGCAGCTTGGAACCCTTGGCTAGCGGCGAGCAGTACTTC
CASSLEPLASGEQYF
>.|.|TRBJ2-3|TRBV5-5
TGTGCCAGCAGCTTGGTTGGGGAAGGCACAGATACGCAGTATTTT
CASSLVGEGTDTQYF
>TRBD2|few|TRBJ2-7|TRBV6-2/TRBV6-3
TGTGCCAGCAGGCTGGCAGGGAGGGCCTACGAGCAGTACTTC
CASRLAGRAYEQYF
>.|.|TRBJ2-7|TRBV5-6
TGTGCCAGCGGCTTGGGGCACTCCTACGAGCAGTACTTC
CASGLGHSYEQYF
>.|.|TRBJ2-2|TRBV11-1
TGTGCCAGCAGCATCAATCAGGGAACCGGGGAGCTGTTTTTT
CASSINQGTGELFF
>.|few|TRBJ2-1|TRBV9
TGTGCCAGCAGCGTAGTCTTCCCGTCCAATGAGCAGTTCTTC
CASSVVFPSNEQFF
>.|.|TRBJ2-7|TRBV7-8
TGTGCCAGCAGCTTAGGGCTAGAGTACGAGCAGTACTTC
CASSLGLEYEQYF